Shown below are 27 T cell receptor beta chains from a single sample sequenced in a study of blood T cell repertoires in COVID-19. Method: immunoSEQ multiplex PCR; TCRdb's copy keeps in-frame clones and lacks some. The sample includes roughly 200,000 clones, around four fifths of them seen just once. The sample comprised peripheral blood. Receptors originate from an elderly woman with COVID-19, enrolled during active disease.

The J gene is TRBJ2-1, the V gene TRBV19; TRBD2 is a possible D gene (6 bases). This CDR3 contains 13 residues. The V gene's germline CDR1 is LNHDA and CDR2 SQIVND (reference sequence). The V end lost 2 bases, the J end lost 8 bases, and 10 bases lay between the germline ends. The CDR3 DNA sequence: TGTGCCAGTAGTATATCGGGCGGGGATGAGCAGTTCTTC. This sequence encodes CASSISGGDEQFF. Together with reference TRBV19 and TRBJ2-1, the CDR3 gives the full variable domain: DGGITQSPKYLFRKEGQNVTLSCEQNLNHDAMYWYRQDPGQGLRLIYYSQIVNDFQKGDIAEGYSVSREKKESFPLTVTSAQKNPTAFYLCASSISGGDEQFFGPGTRLTVL.

The chain recombines TRBV6-5 with TRBJ2-5; 8 bases agree with TRBD2. Germline V gene sequence: CDR1 MNHEY, CDR2 SVGAGI. The CDR3 runs 15 residues. The ends lost 6 bases at V and 1 base at J; junction bases unmatched: 7. In DNA, the CDR3 is TGTGCCAGCAGGAGGCCGGGGGGGGGCCAAGAGACCCAGTACTTC. Its protein is CASRRPGGGQETQYF.

V gene TRBV16 combines with J gene TRBJ1-2; 9 nucleotides match TRBD1. The V gene's germline CDR1 is KGHSY and CDR2 FQNENV. There are 16 residues in the CDR3. J was trimmed by 6 bases and V by 4 bases; bases with no gene match: 12. Written as DNA, the CDR3 is TGTGCCAGCAGCCCGGGACAGGGAATCGATTTGAATGGCTACACCTTC. It translates to CASSPGQGIDLNGYTF.

This chain connects TRBV5-5 to TRBJ1-4, with D unclear. Between the trimmed V and J ends, which lost 1 base and 3 bases, there was a span of 4 bases. Looked up from germline, CDR1 is SGHKS and CDR2 is YYEKEE (reference sequence). The CDR3 length is 13 residues. The CDR3 reads CASSLWPNEKLFF. The DNA for the CDR3 is TGTGCCAGCAGCTTGTGGCCTAATGAAAAACTGTTTTTT.

This clone was recorded once. The CDR3 region is CATSTARTSGSTDTQYF. CDR3 nucleotide sequence: TGTGCCACCAGTACCGCCCGGACTAGCGGGAGCACAGATACGCAGTATTTT. The chain recombines TRBV24-1 with TRBJ2-3; TRBD2 matches at 11 bases. Germline CDR1 and CDR2: KGHDR and SFDVKD. With 6 bases clipped from V and 0 bases from J, the junction kept 7 bases outside the gene matches. The CDR3 sequence is 17 residues long.

This clone came up once. This chain joins TRBV13 and TRBJ1-2; TRBD1 agrees at 11 bases. The CDR3 is 14 amino acids. Germline V CDR1 and CDR2: PRHDT, FYEKMQ (reference sequence). V trimming: 5 bases; J trimming: 6 bases; junction bases outside the gene matches: 5. The CDR3, as DNA: TGTGCCAGCAGCGCTCGGACAGGGGGCGATGGCTACACCTTC. It yields the protein CASSARTGGDGYTF.

The chain couples TRBV19 to TRBJ2-5, with TRBD2 as a possible D gene (5 bases). The V gene lost 4 bases and the J gene lost 1 base, with 7 bases spanning the gap. This CDR3 region has 13 residues. Germline V gene lookup returns CDR1 LNHDA and CDR2 SQIVND (reference sequence). CDR3 DNA sequence: TGTGCCAGTAGTACGGGATCCCAAGAGACCCAGTACTTC. It codes for CASSTGSQETQYF.

The chain employs TRBV6-2 or TRBV6-3 and TRBJ2-4; D not certain. CDR3 length equals 15 residues. V shed 4 bases and J shed 0 bases, with 10 bases lying between them. Germline V gene data show CDR1 as MNHEY and CDR2 as SVGEGT. This chain's CDR3 is CASSSPRLAKNIQYF. For the CDR3, the DNA is TGTGCCAGCAGTTCCCCCAGGTTAGCCAAAAACATTCAGTACTTC.

This clone was observed once. The V and J genes are TRBV10-3 and TRBJ1-2, with D possibly TRBD1 on 6 matching bases. CDR3 length: 13 residues. The germline V and J ends were trimmed by 8 bases and 5 bases, with 15 bases remaining between them. CDR1 is ENHRY and CDR2 is SYGVKD in the germline V gene. CDR3 in DNA: TGTGCCATCGCCTCACAGGGTGGGTATGGCTACACCTTC. It encodes CAIASQGGYGYTF.

The chain carries TRBV28 and TRBJ2-7; D is unresolved. Germline V lookup: CDR1 MDHEN, CDR2 SYDVKM. Trimming removed 5 bases at V and 3 bases at J, with 14 bases between. The CDR3 totals 14 residues. Written as DNA, the CDR3 is TGTGCCAGCAGTCCTACAGAGTACGTCTACGAGCAGTACGTC. Its protein product is CASSPTEYVYEQYV.

This clone has more than one count but fewer than ten. The chain employs TRBV6-5 and TRBJ1-2; TRBD1 aligns across 11 bases. The V gene end was trimmed by 4 bases and the J gene end by 7 bases; junction bases not matched to a gene: 5. Germline CDR1 MNHEY, CDR2 SVGAGI. The CDR3 sequence is 14 residues long. This CDR3 is CASSSDRGRAGYTF. The CDR3 DNA is TGTGCCAGCAGTTCGGACAGGGGGCGCGCTGGCTACACCTTC.

V is TRBV7-9 and J is TRBJ1-3; weak D call: TRBD1 (5 bases). Germline values: CDR1 SEHNR, CDR2 FQNEAQ (reference sequence). The germline V and J ends were trimmed by 2 bases and 0 bases, with 11 bases remaining between them. This CDR3 is built from 16 residues. CDR3 DNA sequence: TGTGCCAGCAGCTTACAGGGCCTTAACTCTGGAAACACCATATATTTT. Translating it yields CASSLQGLNSGNTIYF.

The CDR3 loop reads CASSYATGTWDEQFF. CDR3 in DNA: TGTGCCAGCAGTTATGCGACAGGGACTTGGGATGAGCAGTTCTTC. The rearrangement uses TRBV6-6 and TRBJ2-1; possibly TRBD1 for D (7 bases). V lost 3 bases, J lost 8 bases, and 17 bases lay in between. Germline values: CDR1 MNHNY, CDR2 SVGAGI (reference sequence). The CDR3 is made up of 15 amino acids.

The V and J genes are TRBV19 and TRBJ1-2, with TRBD1 identical over 8 bases. V shed 7 bases, J shed 10 bases, and the junction held 5 bases outside the gene matches. CDR3 length: 11 residues. Per the germline V gene, CDR1 is LNHDA and CDR2 is SQIVND (reference sequence). CDR3 sequence reads: CASTSRGLYTF. The CDR3 DNA reads TGTGCCAGTACGTCCAGGGGGCTCTACACCTTC.

This sequence joins TRBV5-1 and TRBJ2-3; the D gene is possibly TRBD2 (7 bases). Trimming shortened V by 4 bases and J by 5 bases, and 17 bases separated the two germline ends. The CDR3 sequence is 15 residues long. CDR1 is SGHRS and CDR2 is YFSETQ in the germline V gene. CDR3 sequence (DNA): TGCGCCAGCAGCGAGTGGGGGGGCCTGGGAGATACGCAGTATTTT. Its translation: CASSEWGGLGDTQYF.

CDR3 amino acids: CASSLGGGDNTIYF. As DNA, the CDR3 is TGTGCCAGCAGCTTAGGAGGGGGCGATAACACCATATATTTT. V and J are TRBV7-9 and TRBJ1-3; the match to TRBD1 covers 7 bases. The CDR3 is 14 amino acids. V shed 1 base and J 7 bases; nucleotides not matched to a gene: 4. Germline-derived CDR1 and CDR2 are SEHNR and FQNEAQ (reference sequence).

The V and J genes are TRBV5-5 and TRBJ1-2; 11 nucleotides match TRBD1. Trimming removed 4 bases from V and 2 bases from J; junction bases left unmatched: 4. CDR1 and CDR2 from the germline V gene are SGHKS and YYEKEE (reference sequence). CDR3 length: 15 residues. The CDR3 DNA reads TGTGCCAGCAGCGGGGGACAGGGGGGAAACTATGGCTACACCTTC. Amino acids: CASSGGQGGNYGYTF.

There are a few counts of this clone. The V and J genes are TRBV10-3 and TRBJ1-1, with 8 positions matching TRBD1. The germline CDR1 and CDR2 sequences are ENHRY and SYGVKD. Trimming at V came to 5 bases and at J to 3 bases, leaving 11 bases not matched to a gene. The CDR3 runs to 16 residues. CDR3 amino acids: CAISNSGGGVDTEAFF. CDR3 DNA sequence: TGTGCCATCAGTAATTCAGGGGGCGGAGTTGACACTGAAGCTTTCTTT.

This clone came up once. The chain carries TRBV6-4 and TRBJ2-5, with 7 bases fitting TRBD1. The length of the CDR3 is 13 residues. Trimming at V came to 10 bases and at J to 4 bases, leaving 9 bases not matched to a gene. CDR1 and CDR2 from the germline V gene are MRHNA and SNTAGT. The chain's CDR3 is CAIRPGQPETQYF. The CDR3 coding sequence is TGTGCCATCAGACCGGGACAGCCAGAGACCCAGTACTTC.

This sequence joins TRBV19 and TRBJ1-1; D not certain. The germline V gene has CDR1 LNHDA and CDR2 SQIVND (reference sequence). The CDR3 has 15 amino acids. With 4 bases removed from V and 0 bases from J, the gap between germline ends came to 12 bases. This chain's CDR3 is CASSNWAVLNTEAFF. The CDR3 region has the DNA TGTGCCAGTAGTAATTGGGCAGTATTGAACACTGAAGCTTTCTTT.

The chain is built from TRBV10-2 and TRBJ1-4; no reliable D call. Germline CDR1 and CDR2: WSHSY and SAAADI. The CDR3 extends over 14 amino acids. Trimming removed 5 bases at V and 1 base at J, with 8 bases between. In DNA, the CDR3 is TGCGCCAGCAGTAATATTCTAACTAATGAAAAACTGTTTTTT. This encodes CASSNILTNEKLFF.

This sequence joins TRBV3-1 (or the pseudogene TRBV3-2) and TRBJ2-5; 8 positions agree with TRBD2. V lost 8 bases and J lost 4; bases outside the gene matches: 6. The CDR3 has 13 amino acids. Germline values: CDR1 LGHDT, CDR2 YNNKEL (reference sequence). CDR3 amino acids: CASQRGPGETQYF. CDR3 sequence (DNA): TGTGCCAGCCAGCGGGGGCCGGGAGAGACCCAGTACTTC.

V gene TRBV5-4 combines with J gene TRBJ2-3; D not certain. Germline V gene data show CDR1 as SGHNT and CDR2 as YYREEE (reference sequence). The CDR3 is made up of 12 amino acids. The V and J ends lost 7 bases and 1 base respectively, with 7 bases between them. The CDR3 protein is CASRSGTDTQYF. The CDR3 DNA reads TGTGCCAGCCGTTCGGGCACAGATACGCAGTATTTT.

The chain links TRBV28 to TRBJ1-6; 8 bases match TRBD1. The CDR3 totals 14 residues. Unmatched junction bases numbered 12, after V lost 7 bases and J lost 13 bases. Germline V gives CDR1 MDHEN, CDR2 SYDVKM. The CDR3 nucleotides are TGTGCCAGCACTCAACAGGGGGGGTTTGATCCCCTCCACTTT. Protein sequence: CASTQQGGFDPLHF.

The sample holds a few counts of this clone. The chain recombines TRBV7-2 with TRBJ2-1; D is unclear. The CDR3 runs 15 residues. Trimming removed 1 base from V and 0 bases from J, with 7 bases in between. Germline V gene sequence: CDR1 SGHTA, CDR2 FQGNSA. The CDR3 sequence is CASSLDASSYNEQFF. CDR3 DNA sequence: TGTGCCAGCAGCTTAGACGCCAGCTCCTACAATGAGCAGTTCTTC.

The chain has TRBV5-1 and TRBJ1-1; TRBD1 matches at 11 bases. This CDR3 contains 17 residues. Germline CDR1 reads SGHRS; CDR2 reads YFSETQ. J lost 5 bases, V lost 0 bases, and 9 bases had no gene match. The CDR3 loop reads CASSLAELRDRGTEAFF. CDR3 DNA: TGCGCCAGCAGCTTGGCCGAACTAAGGGACAGGGGGACTGAAGCTTTCTTT.

In this sample, this clone turned up once. The J gene is TRBJ1-1, the V gene TRBV7-2, with D maybe TRBD1 (5 bases). Germline values: CDR1 SGHTA, CDR2 FQGNSA. The CDR3 is 14 residues long. Trimming pared 1 base from V and 4 bases from J, leaving 10 bases between. DNA for the CDR3: TGTGCCAGCAGCTTAGTTCAGGGAACCACTGAAGCTTTCTTT. It is translated as CASSLVQGTTEAFF.